The rows below give T cell receptor beta chains drawn from one sample of a study of T cell repertoires in cytomegalovirus infection. Using its own MiXCR run on the reads, TCRdb lists one record per CDR3 protein. The sample has around 100,000 distinct CDR3 sequences; 30% are singletons. Their antigens remain unidentified. The sample in question was CD8+ T cells from cultured PBMCs, obtained from culture after CMV antigen stimulation. These receptors came from a human donor in good health (CMV status not recorded). Some clones in this sample may be carry-over from other donors' samples. CDR3s include the opening cysteine and the closing phenylalanine or tryptophan. Each record gives: D gene, clone size, V gene, J gene, CDR3 DNA, CDR3 protein. The D gene is left open where the match is weak. Clone size is given for some rows only: seen once, a few or many times, or a class if the clone is expanded.

D gene: NA; clone size: NA; V gene: TRBV12-3/TRBV12-4; J gene: TRBJ1-1; CDR3 DNA: TGTGCCAGCAGTTTTACGTACGTACAGGGAACTGAAGCTTTCTTT; CDR3 protein: CASSFTYVQGTEAFF
D gene: NA; clone size: NA; V gene: TRBV6-5; J gene: TRBJ2-7; CDR3 DNA: TGTGCCACCGAGGGGGGGGACTCCTACGAGCAGTACTTC; CDR3 protein: CATEGGDSYEQYF
D gene: NA; clone size: few; V gene: TRBV6-8; J gene: TRBJ1-2; CDR3 DNA: TGTGCCAGCAGTTCCGCCTCGGGGGGCTACACCTTC; CDR3 protein: CASSSASGGYTF
D gene: NA; clone size: NA; V gene: TRBV5-1; J gene: TRBJ1-5; CDR3 DNA: TGCGCCAGTAGCTGGGAGGGTTTGCATCAGCCCCAGCATTTT; CDR3 protein: CASSWEGLHQPQHF
D gene: NA; clone size: NA; V gene: TRBV7-2; J gene: TRBJ1-1; CDR3 DNA: TGTGCCGCAAAGGGGGGGTCGACTGAAGCTTTCTTT; CDR3 protein: CAAKGGSTEAFF
D gene: TRBD1; clone size: NA; V gene: TRBV15; J gene: TRBJ1-1; CDR3 DNA: TGTGCCACCAGCACGGGGACAGGGAACACTGAAGCTTTCTTT; CDR3 protein: CATSTGTGNTEAFF
D gene: TRBD1; clone size: NA; V gene: TRBV28; J gene: TRBJ1-1; CDR3 DNA: TGTGCCAGCAGTGGACAGGGGGCAACTGAAGCTTTCTTT; CDR3 protein: CASSGQGATEAFF
D gene: NA; clone size: NA; V gene: TRBV12-3/TRBV12-4; J gene: TRBJ1-5; CDR3 DNA: TGTGCCAGCAGTCCTTTGGGTATGGATAGCAATCAGCCCCAGCATTTT; CDR3 protein: CASSPLGMDSNQPQHF
D gene: NA; clone size: many; V gene: TRBV7-9; J gene: TRBJ2-7; CDR3 DNA: TGTGCCAGCAGCTTAGATTCAGGGCGTTACGAGCAGTACTTC; CDR3 protein: CASSLDSGRYEQYF
D gene: NA; clone size: few; V gene: TRBV6-5; J gene: TRBJ1-6; CDR3 DNA: TGTGCCAGCAGCTACCTGACCGAGCAACTCGAGAGGTCCGGCAGCGATTCACCCCTCCACTTT; CDR3 protein: CASSYLTEQLERSGSDSPLHF
D gene: NA; clone size: NA; V gene: TRBV19; J gene: TRBJ1-5; CDR3 DNA: TGTGCCAGTAGTATAGTTGACAGTCCTAATCAGCCCCAGCATTTT; CDR3 protein: CASSIVDSPNQPQHF
D gene: TRBD2; clone size: few; V gene: TRBV28; J gene: TRBJ2-7; CDR3 DNA: TGTGCCAGCAGCCCCGGGACTAGCTTCCACGAGCAGTACTTC; CDR3 protein: CASSPGTSFHEQYF
D gene: TRBD1; clone size: NA; V gene: TRBV12-3/TRBV12-4; J gene: TRBJ1-5; CDR3 DNA: TGTGCCAGCAGCCCGACAGGGCTACCCAATCAGCCCCAGCATTTT; CDR3 protein: CASSPTGLPNQPQHF
D gene: TRBD2; clone size: NA; V gene: TRBV19; J gene: TRBJ2-3; CDR3 DNA: TGTGCCAGTACCTCCCGGGACTACCTCACAGATACGCAGTATTTT; CDR3 protein: CASTSRDYLTDTQYF
D gene: TRBD1; clone size: NA; V gene: TRBV4-1; J gene: TRBJ1-4; CDR3 DNA: TGCGCCAGCAGCGAAACAGGGGCCCCAAATGACAAACTGTTTTTT; CDR3 protein: CASSETGAPNDKLFF
D gene: NA; clone size: NA; V gene: TRBV7-8; J gene: TRBJ1-1; CDR3 DNA: TGTGCCAGCAGCCCCGATCAGGGACAGAACACTGAAGCTTTCTTT; CDR3 protein: CASSPDQGQNTEAFF
D gene: NA; clone size: NA; V gene: TRBV7-2; J gene: TRBJ1-2; CDR3 DNA: TGTGCCAGCAGCTTAGAATTCGGGGGATCAGGCTATGGCTACACCTTC; CDR3 protein: CASSLEFGGSGYGYTF
D gene: NA; clone size: many; V gene: TRBV3-1; J gene: TRBJ2-6; CDR3 DNA: TGTGCCAGCAGCCAAGATATGAGCAGGCGCTCTGGGGCCAACGTCCTGACTTTC; CDR3 protein: CASSQDMSRRSGANVLTF
D gene: NA; clone size: NA; V gene: TRBV4-1; J gene: TRBJ1-4; CDR3 DNA: TGCGCCAGCAGCCGGGCACAAGAGGCGGAGGTCCTTACAACTAATGAAAAACTGTTTTTT; CDR3 protein: CASSRAQEAEVLTTNEKLFF
D gene: NA; clone size: few; V gene: TRBV7-6; J gene: TRBJ2-2; CDR3 DNA: TGTGCCAGCAGCAACGGACGGACGGGCTCAGGGACCGGGGAGCTGTTTTTT; CDR3 protein: CASSNGRTGSGTGELFF
D gene: NA; clone size: NA; V gene: TRBV5-1; J gene: TRBJ1-2; CDR3 DNA: TGCGCCAGTGGCGGGTCCGACGGGGATGGCTACACCTTC; CDR3 protein: CASGGSDGDGYTF
D gene: TRBD1; clone size: NA; V gene: TRBV20-1; J gene: TRBJ2-7; CDR3 DNA: TGCAGTGCAACCGGGACAGAGGCCTACGAGCAGTACTTC; CDR3 protein: CSATGTEAYEQYF
D gene: NA; clone size: NA; V gene: TRBV4-1; J gene: TRBJ2-7; CDR3 DNA: TGCGCCAGCAGCCAAGATGGAGGGTTCGACGAGCAGTACTTC; CDR3 protein: CASSQDGGFDEQYF
D gene: NA; clone size: NA; V gene: TRBV18; J gene: TRBJ1-2; CDR3 DNA: TGTGCCAGCTCACCACCGATATCGGCGAACTATGGCTACACCTTC; CDR3 protein: CASSPPISANYGYTF
D gene: TRBD1; clone size: NA; V gene: TRBV5-1; J gene: TRBJ1-2; CDR3 DNA: TGCGCCAGCAGCTCGGACAGGGGTTCCTATGGCTACACCTTC; CDR3 protein: CASSSDRGSYGYTF
D gene: NA; clone size: few; V gene: TRBV19; J gene: TRBJ1-1; CDR3 DNA: TGTGCCAGTAACAGGGTAGGAGCGGGATTGAACACTGAAGCTTTCTTT; CDR3 protein: CASNRVGAGLNTEAFF
D gene: NA; clone size: NA; V gene: TRBV6-6; J gene: TRBJ2-6; CDR3 DNA: TGTGCCAGCAGTTACTTAACAGATTTAGAGGCCAACGTCCTGACTTTC; CDR3 protein: CASSYLTDLEANVLTF
D gene: NA; clone size: NA; V gene: TRBV19; J gene: TRBJ2-7; CDR3 DNA: TGTGCCAGTAGCCTTCCAGGGGTCTACGAGCAGTACTTC; CDR3 protein: CASSLPGVYEQYF